The TCR beta chain described here comes from a study of regulatory T cells in long-lasting Graves disease. Time point noted: newly diagnosed GD, antithyroid drugs for less than 3 months. Scientists built the TCR library using RNA that was extracted from PBMCs. This clonotype was observed many times. Germline V gene sequence: CDR1 SGHRS, CDR2 YFSETQ. The CDR3 is 15 residues long. With 0 bases removed from V and 4 bases from J, the gap between germline ends came to 13 bases. Arm-PCR with iRepertoire HTBI primers amplified the CDR3 regions for these TCR beta libraries. TCRdb passed the multiplex PCR reads through MiXCR, listing each CDR3 protein once. The sample has about 450,000 distinct CDR3 sequences, around 15% seen once. In addition, the sample was reused for a study of T cells in Graves' hyperthyroidism and ophthalmopathy. That source adds: Graves' hyperthyroidism was deemed stable absent ophthalmopathy progression within 18 months. Researchers report that a 13 V-J model separated ophthalmopathy from stable hyperthyroidism.

This chain links TRBV5-1 with TRBJ1-2, with a tentative D call TRBD1 (5 bases). The source of this sequence is a woman in her 50s with Graves disease. This material consisted of peripheral blood mononuclear cells (PBMCs), taken at new diagnosis, from a patient treated with antithyroid drugs. CDR3 sequence (DNA): TGCGCCAGCAGCTTGGGTGAGGGGAAGATCTATGGCTACACCTTC. Its translation: CASSLGEGKIYGYTF.